The following is a T cell receptor beta chain sequence with its context. This sample stems from a study of blood T cell repertoires in COVID-19. Study in general: COVID-19 samples collected from the United States, Italy and Spain covered acute and convalescent phases. T cells, B-cell-depleted T cells, or PBMCs provided the cDNA or gDNA that served as material.

Only in-frame clones appear in the TCRdb table, and some are missing; sequencing was by immunoSEQ multiplex PCR. The data contain more than 150,000 clones, 75% to 90% of them singletons. The specimen sequenced was peripheral blood. The receptor was isolated from a woman aged 65 to 85 with acute or convalescent COVID-19.

The chain's CDR3 is CASSLDRGYEQYV. The CDR3 DNA follows: TGCGCCAGCAGCTTGGACAGGGGCTACGAGCAGTACGTC. This chain uses TRBV5-1 with TRBJ2-7; TRBD1 aligns across 7 bases. The CDR3 contains 13 residues. CDR1 and CDR2 from the germline V gene are SGHRS and YFSETQ. After removal of 0 bases from V and 3 bases from J, the junction contained 0 bases not matched to a gene.